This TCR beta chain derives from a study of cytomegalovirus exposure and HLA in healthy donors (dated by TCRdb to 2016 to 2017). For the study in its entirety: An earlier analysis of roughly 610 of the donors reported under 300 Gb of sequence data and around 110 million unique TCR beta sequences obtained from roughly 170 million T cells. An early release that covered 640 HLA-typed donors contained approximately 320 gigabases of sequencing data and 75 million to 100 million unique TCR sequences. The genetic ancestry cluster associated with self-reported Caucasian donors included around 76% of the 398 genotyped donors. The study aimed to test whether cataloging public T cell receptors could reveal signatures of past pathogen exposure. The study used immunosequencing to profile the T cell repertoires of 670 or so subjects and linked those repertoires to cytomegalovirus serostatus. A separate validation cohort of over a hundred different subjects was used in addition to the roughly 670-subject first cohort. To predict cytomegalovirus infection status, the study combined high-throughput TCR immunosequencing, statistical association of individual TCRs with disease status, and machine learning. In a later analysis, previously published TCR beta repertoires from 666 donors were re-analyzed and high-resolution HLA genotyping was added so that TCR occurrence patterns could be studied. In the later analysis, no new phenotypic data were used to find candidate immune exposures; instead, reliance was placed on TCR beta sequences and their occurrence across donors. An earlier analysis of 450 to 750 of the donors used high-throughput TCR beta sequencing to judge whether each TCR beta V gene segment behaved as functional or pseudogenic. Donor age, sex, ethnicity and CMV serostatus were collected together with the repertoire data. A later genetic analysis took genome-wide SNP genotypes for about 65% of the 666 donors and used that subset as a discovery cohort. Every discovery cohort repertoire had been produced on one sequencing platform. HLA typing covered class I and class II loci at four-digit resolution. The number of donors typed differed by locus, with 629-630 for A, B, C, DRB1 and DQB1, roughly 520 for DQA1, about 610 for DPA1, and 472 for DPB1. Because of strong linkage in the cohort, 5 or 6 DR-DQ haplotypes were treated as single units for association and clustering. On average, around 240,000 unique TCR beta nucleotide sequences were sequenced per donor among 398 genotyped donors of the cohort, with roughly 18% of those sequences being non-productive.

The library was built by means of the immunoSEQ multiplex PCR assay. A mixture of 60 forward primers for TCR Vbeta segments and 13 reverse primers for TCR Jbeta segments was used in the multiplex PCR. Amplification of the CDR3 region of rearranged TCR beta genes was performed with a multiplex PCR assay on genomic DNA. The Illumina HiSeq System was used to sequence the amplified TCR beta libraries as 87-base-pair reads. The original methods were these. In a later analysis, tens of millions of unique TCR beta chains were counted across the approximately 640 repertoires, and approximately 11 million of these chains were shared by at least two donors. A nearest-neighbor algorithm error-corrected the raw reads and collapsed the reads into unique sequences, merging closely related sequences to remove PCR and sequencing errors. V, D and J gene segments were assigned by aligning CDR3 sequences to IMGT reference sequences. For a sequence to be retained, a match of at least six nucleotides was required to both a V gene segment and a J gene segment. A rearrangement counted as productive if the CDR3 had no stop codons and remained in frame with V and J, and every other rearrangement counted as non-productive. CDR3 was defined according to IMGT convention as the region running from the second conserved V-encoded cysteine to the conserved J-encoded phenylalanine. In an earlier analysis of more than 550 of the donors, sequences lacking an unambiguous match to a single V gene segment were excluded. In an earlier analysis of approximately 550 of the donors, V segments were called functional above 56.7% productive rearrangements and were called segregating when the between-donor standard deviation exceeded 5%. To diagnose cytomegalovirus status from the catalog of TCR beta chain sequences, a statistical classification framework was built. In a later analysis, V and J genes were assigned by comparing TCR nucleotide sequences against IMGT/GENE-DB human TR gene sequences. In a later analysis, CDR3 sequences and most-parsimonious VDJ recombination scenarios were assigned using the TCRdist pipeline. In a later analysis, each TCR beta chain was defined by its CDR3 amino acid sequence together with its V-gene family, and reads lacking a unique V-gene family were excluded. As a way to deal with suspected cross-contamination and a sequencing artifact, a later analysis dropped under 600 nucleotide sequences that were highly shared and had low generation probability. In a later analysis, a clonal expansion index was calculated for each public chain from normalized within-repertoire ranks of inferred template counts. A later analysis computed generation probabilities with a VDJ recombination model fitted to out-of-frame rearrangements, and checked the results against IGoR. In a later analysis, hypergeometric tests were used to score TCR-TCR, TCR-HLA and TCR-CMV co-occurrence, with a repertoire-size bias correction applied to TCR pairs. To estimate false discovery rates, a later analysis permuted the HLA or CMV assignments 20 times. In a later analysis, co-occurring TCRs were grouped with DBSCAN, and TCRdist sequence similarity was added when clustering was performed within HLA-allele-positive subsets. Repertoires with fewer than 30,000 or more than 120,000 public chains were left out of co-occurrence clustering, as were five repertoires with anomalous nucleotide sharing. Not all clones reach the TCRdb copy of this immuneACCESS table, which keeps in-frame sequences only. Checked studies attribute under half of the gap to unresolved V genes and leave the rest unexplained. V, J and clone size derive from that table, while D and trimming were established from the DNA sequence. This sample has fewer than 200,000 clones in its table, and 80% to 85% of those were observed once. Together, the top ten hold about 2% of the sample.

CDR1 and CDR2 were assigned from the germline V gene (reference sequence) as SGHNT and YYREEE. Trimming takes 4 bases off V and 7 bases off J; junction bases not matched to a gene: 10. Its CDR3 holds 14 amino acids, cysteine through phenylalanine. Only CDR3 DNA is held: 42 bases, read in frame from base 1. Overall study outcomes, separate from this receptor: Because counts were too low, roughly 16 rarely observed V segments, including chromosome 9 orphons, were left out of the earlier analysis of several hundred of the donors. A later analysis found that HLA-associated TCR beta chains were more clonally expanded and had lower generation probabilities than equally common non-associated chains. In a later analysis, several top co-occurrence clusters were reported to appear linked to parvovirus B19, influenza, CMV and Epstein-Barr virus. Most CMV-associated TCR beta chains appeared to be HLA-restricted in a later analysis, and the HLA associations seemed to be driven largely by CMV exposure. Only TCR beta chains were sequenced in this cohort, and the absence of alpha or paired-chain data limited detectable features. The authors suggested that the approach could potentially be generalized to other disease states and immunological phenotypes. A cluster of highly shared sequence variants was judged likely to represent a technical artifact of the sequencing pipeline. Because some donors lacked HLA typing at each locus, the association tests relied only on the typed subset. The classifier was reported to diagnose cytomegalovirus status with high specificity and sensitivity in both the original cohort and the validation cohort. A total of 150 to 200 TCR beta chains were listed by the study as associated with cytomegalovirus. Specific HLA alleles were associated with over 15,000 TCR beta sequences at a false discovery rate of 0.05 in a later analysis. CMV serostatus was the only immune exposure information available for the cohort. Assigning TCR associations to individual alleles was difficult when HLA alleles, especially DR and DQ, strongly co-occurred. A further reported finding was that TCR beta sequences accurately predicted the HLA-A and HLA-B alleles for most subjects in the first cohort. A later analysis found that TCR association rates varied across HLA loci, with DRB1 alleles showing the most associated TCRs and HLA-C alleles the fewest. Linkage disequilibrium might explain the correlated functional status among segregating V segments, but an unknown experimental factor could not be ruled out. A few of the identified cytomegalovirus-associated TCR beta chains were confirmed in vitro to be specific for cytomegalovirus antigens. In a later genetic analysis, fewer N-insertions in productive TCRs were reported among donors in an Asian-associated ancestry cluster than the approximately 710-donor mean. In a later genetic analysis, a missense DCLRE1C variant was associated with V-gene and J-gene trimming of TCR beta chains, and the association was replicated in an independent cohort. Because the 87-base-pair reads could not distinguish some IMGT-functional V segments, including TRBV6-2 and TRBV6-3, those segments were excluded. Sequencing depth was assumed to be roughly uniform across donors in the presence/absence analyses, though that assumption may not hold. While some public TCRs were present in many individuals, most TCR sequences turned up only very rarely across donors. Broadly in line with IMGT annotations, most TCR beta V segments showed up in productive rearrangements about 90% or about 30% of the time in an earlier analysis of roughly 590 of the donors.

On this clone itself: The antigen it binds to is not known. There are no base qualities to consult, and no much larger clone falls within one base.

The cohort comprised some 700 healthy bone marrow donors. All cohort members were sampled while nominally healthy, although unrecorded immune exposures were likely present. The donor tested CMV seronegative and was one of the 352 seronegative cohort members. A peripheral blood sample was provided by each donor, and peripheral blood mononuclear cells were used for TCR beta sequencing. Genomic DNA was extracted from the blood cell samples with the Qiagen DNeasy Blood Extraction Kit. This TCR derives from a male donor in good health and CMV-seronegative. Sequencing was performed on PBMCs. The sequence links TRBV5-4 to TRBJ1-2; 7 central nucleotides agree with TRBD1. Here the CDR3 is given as CASSPPRTGVGYTF. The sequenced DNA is TGTGCCAGCAGCCCTCCCCGGACAGGTGTTGGCTACACCTTC.